The 2 T cell receptor beta chains below come from one sample, sequenced in a study of blood T cells in healthy people across ages. A sample-barcoded 5' primer and a J-beta primer mix were used in a second PCR of roughly 7 to 11 cycles. TCRdb itself ran the 5' RACE reads through MiXCR, one entry per CDR3 protein. The repertoire holds about 290,000 distinct CDR3 sequences, roughly 26% seen once, with around 29% in the top ten. The specimen was blood. The origin of the receptors is a woman in her 70s in good health.

At least ten counts were recorded for this clonotype. The chain carries TRBV7-6 and TRBJ2-6; unclear D gene. The CDR3 has 13 amino acids. Deletions cut 5 bases from V and 2 bases from J, with 4 bases between. CDR1 is SGHVS, CDR2 FNYEAQ, per germline. CDR3 protein: CASSRAGANVLTF. CDR3 DNA: TGTGCCAGCAGCCGGGCTGGGGCCAACGTCCTGACTTTC.

The chain combines TRBV10-3 with TRBJ1-1; the D is unclear. The germline V gene encodes CDR1 ENHRY and CDR2 SYGVKD. Trimming shortened V by 0 bases and J by 3 bases, and 5 bases separated the two germline ends. The CDR3 consists of 13 residues. CDR3 loop: CAISESLDTEAFF. The CDR3 coding sequence is TGTGCCATCAGTGAGTCTTTGGACACTGAAGCTTTCTTT.